The T cell receptor beta chain described here comes from a study of T-cell reconstitution after alpha-beta-depleted transplantation in children. Many counts were recorded for this clonotype. A TCRbeta library incorporating unique molecular identifiers was prepared. TCRdb called the PCR reads again in MiXCR, with one record for every CDR3 protein. The table shows 60,000 to 80,000 distinct CDR3 sequences, with around 7.9% occurring only once. Germline V gene data show CDR1 as LNHDA and CDR2 as SQIVND (reference sequence). There are 16 residues in the CDR3. V was clipped by 5 bases and J by 1 base; unmatched bases: 6.

This clonotype originated in a human donor who donated a stem cell graft to a child with acute lymphoblastic leukemia. The V and J genes are TRBV19 and TRBJ2-7; 12 positions agree with TRBD2. The source was PBMCs from the stem cell graft donor, collected from the stem cell graft. CDR3 protein: CASSSATSGSSYEQYF. CDR3 sequence (DNA): TGTGCCAGTAGTTCCGCGACTAGCGGGAGTTCCTACGAGCAGTACTTC.